This is a list of T cell receptor beta chains from one sample in a study of blood T cell repertoires in COVID-19. Data came from immunoSEQ multiplex PCR; TCRdb stores just in-frame clones and leaves some out. The data hold around 260,000 clones, with approximately 91% observed a single time. The specimen sequenced was peripheral blood. The receptor source for this set is a woman aged 30 to 39 with COVID-19, enrolled during active disease. The CDR3 runs from the conserved cysteine through the conserved F or W.

J,V,CDR3
TRBJ1-6,TRBV7-6,CASSSGQGDYPTPLHF
TRBJ1-2,TRBV29-1,CSVAGTDYGYTF
TRBJ1-5,TRBV19,CASSQQGMSNQPQHF
TRBJ2-1,TRBV19,CASRVAGTYNEQFF
TRBJ2-1,TRBV19,CASSLLRGLTDREDEQFF
TRBJ1-5,TRBV28,CASSLFGGGDQPQHF
TRBJ2-5,TRBV9,CASSVATGGTETQYF
TRBJ1-1,TRBV19,CASSPRQGAGTEAFF
TRBJ1-1,TRBV3-1/TRBV3-2,CASSQGAGASEAFF
TRBJ2-3,TRBV2,CASSVTAGVDTQYF
TRBJ2-2,TRBV5-6,CASSLVEAGELFF
TRBJ2-7,TRBV29-1,CSVERGGQGALAGEQYF
TRBJ2-7,TRBV29-1,CSVERLAGEQYF
TRBJ1-2,TRBV28,CASSTGDGGYTF
TRBJ1-2,TRBV6-5,CASRPLPGGLGYTF
TRBJ2-1,TRBV19,CASSPMGQGAGNEQFF
TRBJ2-7,TRBV3-1/TRBV3-2,CASSQITGTRGYEQYF
TRBJ2-3,TRBV7-9,CASSHTTSGSSDTQYF
TRBJ1-2,TRBV6-5,CASSWDREYRGYTF
TRBJ1-1,TRBV7-2,CASSATVGNTEAFF